The clone carrying this TCR beta chain occurred many times. Its target is not known. This entry comes from a study of T cells in Graves' hyperthyroidism and ophthalmopathy. In the study overall: It was at initial diagnosis, before any treatment, that peripheral blood was collected.

Absence of ophthalmopathy progression within 18 months defined stable Graves' hyperthyroidism. Diagnoses rested on clinical symptoms, serum thyroxine and TRAb, thyroid ultrasound and orbital computed tomography. Regions amplified from RNA transcripts were the TCR beta CDR3 regions. TCR CDR3 regions were first amplified by RT-PCR with HTBI primers. MiXCR, applied by TCRdb to the multiplex PCR reads, yields one record per CDR3 protein. The sample includes around 450,000 distinct CDR3 sequences, 15% to 18% of them seen just once. Deletions cut 2 bases from V and 12 bases from J, with 14 bases between. The CDR3 runs 13 residues. The V gene's germline CDR1 is SGHTA and CDR2 FQGTGA. Study-level points and caveats: Onset of ophthalmopathy came a median approximately 6.9 months after the model predicted it.

The genes are TRBV7-3 and TRBJ2-1; D might be TRBD1 or TRBD2, each matching 5 bases. This clonotype originated in a woman aged 18-35 years with Graves' hyperthyroidism. Material for sequencing was blood. CDR3 sequence (DNA): TGTGCCAGCAGCTTAGGGGACCCCAGGGCGCAGTTCTTC. Its protein is CASSLGDPRAQFF.